This is a list of T cell receptor beta chains from one sample in a study of cytomegalovirus exposure and HLA in healthy donors. Profiled with immunoSEQ multiplex PCR; TCRdb holds only in-frame clones, not every one. The sample consists of around 200,000 clones, around 86% of them appearing once. Sequenced sample: PBMCs. The origin of the receptors is a woman aged 18-29 years in good health and CMV-seronegative. Each CDR3 is given with its conserved first and last residue. A D gene is named only where the DNA matches it firmly. Clone size is not always given. Where it is, it says once, few, many or a class for expanded clones.

NA TRBJ1-5 NA 19 TRBV19 TGTGCCAGTAGTGTTTTGCTTCAGGTGGGTCGGGATAGCAATCAGCCCCAGCATTTT CASSVLLQVGRDSNQPQHF
NA TRBJ2-7 NA 13 TRBV27 TGTGCCAGCAGCCCCCTCGAGGGCTACGAGCAGTACTTC CASSPLEGYEQYF
NA TRBJ2-6 TRBD2 17 TRBV7-9 TGTGCCAGCAGCTTTCCAGCGGGGAGAGGTGGGGCCAACGTCCTGACTTTC CASSFPAGRGGANVLTF
NA TRBJ1-2 NA 15 TRBV13 TGTGCCAGCAGCTTAGGCAGGGGCTCTATCTATGGCTACACCTTC CASSLGRGSIYGYTF
few TRBJ1-2 NA 13 TRBV6-5 TGTGCCAGCAGTTACTCGGCAGGCTATGGCTACACCTTC CASSYSAGYGYTF
NA TRBJ2-7 NA 12 TRBV2 TGTGCCAGCAAGGCCCTAGACTACGAGCAGTACTTC CASKALDYEQYF
NA TRBJ2-1 TRBD2 17 TRBV30 TGTGCCTGGAGTCTATCCCTAAGCGGGAGGACCCATAATGAGCAGTTCTTC CAWSLSLSGRTHNEQFF
NA TRBJ2-7 TRBD1 15 TRBV10-1 TGCGCCAGCCCGTACCAACCGGACAGGGAGTACGAGCAGTACTTC CASPYQPDREYEQYF
once TRBJ2-7 TRBD1 21 TRBV7-6 TGTGCCAGCAGCTCCTACCTCAGGAATGATGAGGGGACAGGGATTAGCAACGAGCAGTACTTC CASSSYLRNDEGTGISNEQYF
NA TRBJ2-7 TRBD1 16 TRBV6-7 TGTGCCAGCAGCCTCCTTAGGGGGCGCCTTAGCGACGAGCAGTACTTC CASSLLRGRLSDEQYF
NA TRBJ2-1 NA 13 TRBV27 TGTGCCAGCAGTTTCTTCTCCTACAATGAGCAGTTCTTC CASSFFSYNEQFF
NA TRBJ2-1 TRBD2 15 TRBV13 TGTGCCAGCAGCTTAGGGCTAGCGGGGGGCAAGGAGCAGTTCTTC CASSLGLAGGKEQFF
NA TRBJ2-5 NA 13 TRBV27 TGTGCCAGCACTTTGCGCAGGGGAGAGACCCAGTACTTC CASTLRRGETQYF
NA TRBJ1-5 NA 16 TRBV5-5 TGTGCCAGCAGCTCCGGGAACCTATATAGCAATCAGCCCCAGCATTTT CASSSGNLYSNQPQHF
once TRBJ2-5 NA 18 TRBV29-1 TGCAGCGCCTCGGGAGTGACACTAACTCACGGTCACCAAGAGACCCAGTACTTC CSASGVTLTHGHQETQYF
NA TRBJ2-7 NA 13 TRBV6-5 TGTGCCAGCAGGGTCAGTCAGGCCTACGAGCAGTACTTC CASRVSQAYEQYF
NA TRBJ2-2 NA 14 TRBV6-5 TGTGCCAGCAGGGGTAGCGGGAACACCGGGGAGCTGTTTTTT CASRGSGNTGELFF
NA TRBJ1-5 NA 17 TRBV15 TGTGCCACCAGCAGAGATCCGGGGACACTGAGCAATCAGCCCCAGCATTTT CATSRDPGTLSNQPQHF